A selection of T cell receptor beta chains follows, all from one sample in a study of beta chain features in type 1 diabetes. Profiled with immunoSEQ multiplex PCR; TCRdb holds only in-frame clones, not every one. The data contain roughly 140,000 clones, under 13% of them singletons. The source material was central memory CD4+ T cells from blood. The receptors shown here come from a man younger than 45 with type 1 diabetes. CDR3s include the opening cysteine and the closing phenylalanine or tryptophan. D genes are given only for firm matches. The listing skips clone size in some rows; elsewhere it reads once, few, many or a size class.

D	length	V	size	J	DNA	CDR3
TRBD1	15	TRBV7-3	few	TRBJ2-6	TGTGCCAGCAGCCCAGGGGGCTCTGGGGCCAACGTCCTGACTTTC	CASSPGGSGANVLTF
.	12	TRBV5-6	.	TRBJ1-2	TGTGCCAGCAGCACAGGGTCTATTGGCTACACCTTC	CASSTGSIGYTF
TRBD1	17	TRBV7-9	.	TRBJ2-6	TGTGCCAGCAGCCCGCTCAGACAGGGTACTGGGGCCAACGTCCTGACTTTC	CASSPLRQGTGANVLTF
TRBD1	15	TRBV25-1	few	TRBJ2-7	TGTGCCAGCAGTGAACCGGGACAGGGGTTCGGCGAGCAGTACTTC	CASSEPGQGFGEQYF
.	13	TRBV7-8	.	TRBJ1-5	TGTGCCAGCAGCTTATGGAGGGATCAGCCCCAGCATTTT	CASSLWRDQPQHF
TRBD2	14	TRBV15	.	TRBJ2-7	TGTGCCACCAGCTTTCTAGCGGGAGACTACGAGCAGTACTTC	CATSFLAGDYEQYF
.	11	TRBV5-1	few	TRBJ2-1	TGCGCCAGCAAAGAGTACAATGAGCAGTTCTTC	CASKEYNEQFF
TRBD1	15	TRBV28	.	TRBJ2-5	TGTGCCAGCAGTTCATACCGGGACAGGGTGGAGACCCAGTACTTC	CASSSYRDRVETQYF
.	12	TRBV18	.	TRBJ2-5	TGTGCCAGCTCACCAGCCGCAGGGACCCAGTACTTC	CASSPAAGTQYF
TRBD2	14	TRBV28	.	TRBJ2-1	TGTGCCAGCAGGCCGGGACTAGCATACAATGAGCAGTTCTTC	CASRPGLAYNEQFF